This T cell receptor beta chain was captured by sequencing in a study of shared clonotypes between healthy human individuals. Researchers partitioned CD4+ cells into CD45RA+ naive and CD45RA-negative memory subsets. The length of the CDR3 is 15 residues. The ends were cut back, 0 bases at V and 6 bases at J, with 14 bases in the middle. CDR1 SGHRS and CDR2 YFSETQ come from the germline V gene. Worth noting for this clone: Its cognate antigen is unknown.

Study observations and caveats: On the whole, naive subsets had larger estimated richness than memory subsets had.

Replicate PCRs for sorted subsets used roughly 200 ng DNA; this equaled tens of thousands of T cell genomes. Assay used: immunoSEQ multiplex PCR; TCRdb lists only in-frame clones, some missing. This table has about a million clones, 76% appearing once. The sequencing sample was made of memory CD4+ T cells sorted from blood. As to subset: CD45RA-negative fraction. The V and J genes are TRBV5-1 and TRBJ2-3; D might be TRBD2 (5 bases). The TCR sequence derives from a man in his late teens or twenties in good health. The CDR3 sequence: CASSLDPAGSDTQYF. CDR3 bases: TGCGCCAGCAGCTTGGATCCTGCGGGCTCCGATACGCAGTATTTT.